One and the same sample provided the 27 T cell receptor beta chains below, sequenced in a study of response to subunit inactivated influenza vaccine. A single record per CDR3 protein comes from TCRdb applying MiXCR to the RT-PCR reads. The sample lists 610,000 or so distinct CDR3 sequences; 11% to 15% were seen once. The sample consisted of PBMCs from blood, taken less than 13 days after vaccination. Receptors originate from a man over 45 who received an inactivated influenza vaccine.

This clonotype was detected a few times. This chain links TRBV12-3 or TRBV12-4 with TRBJ2-1, with 13 bases matching TRBD2. CDR3 length: 14 residues. V gave up 6 bases and J gave up 13 bases; unmatched junction bases: 9. The CDR3 coding sequence is TGTGCCAGCAGCACCGGGACTAGCGGGACCCCCCAGTTCTTC. Protein sequence: CASSTGTSGTPQFF.

The chain uses TRBV5-1 and TRBJ2-1; TRBD1 agrees at 8 bases. CDR3 length: 13 residues. Germline CDR1 SGHRS, CDR2 YFSETQ. With 3 bases clipped from V and 7 bases from J, the junction kept 3 bases outside the gene matches. Written as DNA, the CDR3 is TGCGCCAGCAGCTCCAGGGGGCCTAATGAGCAGTTCTTC. Amino acids: CASSSRGPNEQFF.

The chain couples TRBV4-2 to TRBJ1-1; TRBD1 matches at 7 bases. Germline-derived CDR1 and CDR2 are LGHNA and YNFKEQ. CDR3 size: 17 residues. The junction had 19 bases not matched to a gene; V was cut back by 1 base and J by 11 bases. The CDR3 loop is CASSQVSRGREDNWAFF. CDR3 in DNA: TGTGCCAGCAGCCAAGTATCGAGGGGGCGCGAGGATAACTGGGCTTTCTTT.

This rearrangement joins TRBV15 to TRBJ2-5; D not resolved. Germline loops: CDR1 LNHNV, CDR2 YYDKDF (reference sequence). V lost 4 bases and J lost 5, with 5 bases in between. This CDR3 is 11 amino acids long. The CDR3 sequence: CATSNGETQYF. The CDR3 DNA follows: TGTGCCACCAGCAACGGGGAGACCCAGTACTTC.

In this sample, this clonotype turned up a few times. The genes are TRBV20-1 and TRBJ2-7, with D perhaps TRBD1 (6 bases). The V and J ends lost 0 bases and 4 bases respectively, with 16 bases between them. Germline CDR1 is DFQATT and CDR2 is SNEGSKA (reference sequence). The CDR3 has 15 amino acids. This CDR3 is CSARDTGTQTYEQYF. The CDR3 DNA reads TGCAGTGCTAGAGATACCGGGACACAAACTTACGAGCAGTACTTC.

This clonotype was picked up a small number of times. This rearrangement joins TRBV7-9 to TRBJ1-6; D may be TRBD1 (6 bases). Germline V gene lookup returns CDR1 SEHNR and CDR2 FQNEAQ (reference sequence). CDR3 size: 12 residues. Trimming took off 5 bases at V and 8 bases at J, with 7 bases between the two ends. The CDR3 DNA reads as TGTGCCAGCAGCAACAGGGATTCACCCCTCCACTTT. It translates to CASSNRDSPLHF. Based on the CDR3 plus reference TRBV7-9 and TRBJ1-6, the full variable domain is DTGVSQNPRHKITKRGQNVTFRCDPISEHNRLYWYRQTLGQGPEFLTYFQNEAQLEKSRLLSDRFSAERPKGSFSTLEIQRTEQGDSAMYLCASSNRDSPLHFGNGTRLTVT.

This chain links TRBV20-1 with TRBJ2-3; 8 bases are shared with TRBD2. In germline, CDR1 is DFQATT, CDR2 SNEGSKA (reference sequence). V gave up 6 bases and J gave up 4 bases; unmatched junction bases: 6. This CDR3 is built from 13 residues. The CDR3 DNA sequence: TGCAGTGCGGGCAGCGGGGGTCCAGATACGCAGTATTTT. Translated: CSAGSGGPDTQYF.

The genes are TRBV10-3 and TRBJ2-1, with a weak D call TRBD2 (5 bases). V lost 2 bases and J 7 bases, leaving 18 bases between the germline ends. Germline-derived CDR1 and CDR2 are ENHRY and SYGVKD. The CDR3 is 16 amino acids. The CDR3 DNA reads TGTGCCATCAGTGAGAACCCGGGCCGGGGTGGGAATGAGCAGTTCTTC. This gives the protein CAISENPGRGGNEQFF.

This clonotype was counted many times. The chain employs TRBV4-3 and TRBJ2-7, with 10 nucleotides matching TRBD1. V shed 3 bases, J shed 2 bases, and the junction held 4 bases outside the gene matches. The CDR3 runs 15 residues. CDR1 and CDR2 (germline): LGHNA, YSLEER. Written as DNA, the CDR3 is TGCGCCAGCAGCCAGTACGGGACAGGGGCCTACGAGCAGTACTTC. Translating it yields CASSQYGTGAYEQYF.

This clonotype was seen only a few times. The V and J genes are TRBV24-1 and TRBJ2-2; D unclear. Trimming removed 5 bases from V and 7 bases from J, with 4 bases in between. CDR1 and CDR2 (germline): KGHDR, SFDVKD. The CDR3 sequence is 11 residues long. CDR3 nucleotide sequence: TGTGCCACCAGTGCAAACGGGGAGCTGTTTTTT. This translates into CATSANGELFF.

This clonotype was seen a few times. The chain links TRBV12-3 or TRBV12-4 to TRBJ2-1; 13 bases are shared with TRBD2. The junction had 1 base not matched to a gene; V was cut back by 4 bases and J by 7 bases. This CDR3 has 14 amino acids. CDR3 sequence: CASSWTSGGNEQFF. The CDR3 bases are TGTGCCAGCAGTTGGACTAGCGGGGGAAATGAGCAGTTCTTC.

The CDR3 loop is CASSPGTGRPYEQYF. For the CDR3, the DNA is TGTGCCAGCAGTCCCGGGACAGGGAGACCCTACGAGCAGTACTTC. V gene TRBV12-3 or TRBV12-4 combines with J gene TRBJ2-7; TRBD1 matches at 9 bases. The V and J ends lost 5 bases and 2 bases, in that order; junction bases with no gene match: 7. The CDR3 length is 15 residues.

The table lists this clonotype with a few counts. The chain has TRBV6-1 and TRBJ2-1; D gene unclear. V gave up 6 bases and J gave up 12 bases, with 21 bases separating them. CDR3 length equals 14 residues. Per the germline V gene, CDR1 is MNHNS and CDR2 is SASEGT. In DNA form, the CDR3 reads TGTGCCAGCAGAACTTCGTATGGTGCAGTAGGGCAGTTCTTC. Amino acid sequence: CASRTSYGAVGQFF.

This clonotype was detected a few times. The V gene is TRBV5-6, the J gene TRBJ2-7; D is unclear. Trimming cost V 2 bases and J 0 bases, with 18 bases left between them. Germline assignment: CDR1 SGHDT and CDR2 YYEEEE. This CDR3 comprises 17 residues. CDR3 DNA: TGTGCCAGCAGCTTAAAATACAGCCTTGAGGTCTCCTACGAGCAGTACTTC. Encoded protein: CASSLKYSLEVSYEQYF. The variable domain in full, with the rest retrieved from reference TRBV5-6 and TRBJ2-7, is DAGVTQSPTHLIKTRGQQVTLRCSPKSGHDTVSWYQQALGQGPQFIFQYYEEEERQRGNFPDRFSGHQFPNYSSELNVNALLLGDSALYLCASSLKYSLEVSYEQYFGPGTRLTVT.

The rearrangement joins TRBV19 to TRBJ2-1; D is unclear. Germline lookup yields CDR1 LNHDA and CDR2 SQIVND (reference sequence). CDR3 length: 14 amino acids. V was cut by 9 bases and J by 0 bases, with 12 bases left in between. CDR3: CASPSSSSYNEQFF. In DNA, the CDR3 is TGTGCCAGCCCGAGCAGTAGCTCCTACAATGAGCAGTTCTTC.

This clonotype came up many times. This chain links TRBV6-5 with TRBJ1-1; perhaps TRBD1 as D (6 bases). The CDR3 is 13 residues long. The germline V gene encodes CDR1 MNHEY and CDR2 SVGAGI. V gave up 2 bases and J gave up 11 bases, with 15 bases separating them. CDR3 in DNA: TGTGCCAGCAGTTACCCAGGGGAGAGGACGGCTTTCTTT. It specifies CASSYPGERTAFF.

V and J are TRBV27 and TRBJ2-3; tentatively, D is TRBD1 or TRBD2 (5 bases each). The length of the CDR3 is 16 residues. The V gene's germline CDR1 is MNHEY and CDR2 SMNVEV (reference sequence). The V end lost 3 bases, the J end lost 1 base, and 14 bases lay between the germline ends. The CDR3 is CASSFGEGRGTDTQYF. The CDR3 DNA is TGTGCCAGCAGTTTCGGTGAGGGGAGAGGCACAGATACGCAGTATTTT.

This chain uses TRBV14 with TRBJ2-7, with 9 bases matching TRBD2. Germline CDR1 SGHDN, CDR2 FVKESK. After removal of 4 bases from V and 6 bases from J, the junction contained 7 bases not matched to a gene. CDR3 length equals 14 residues. The DNA of the CDR3 is TGTGCCAGCAGCCCCATCGGACTAGCGCGCGAGCAGTACTTC. This gives the protein CASSPIGLAREQYF.

The chain is built from TRBV25-1 and TRBJ2-1; 7 bases are a match to TRBD1. The CDR3 consists of 17 residues. The trim removed 3 bases at V and 2 bases at J, leaving 10 bases unmatched. Looked up from germline, CDR1 is MGHDK and CDR2 is SYGVNS. The CDR3 nucleotides read TGTGCCAGCAGTGAGTTAGGGGGCGCCGGGACCTACAATGAGCAGTTCTTC. It is translated as CASSELGGAGTYNEQFF. The whole variable domain, filled in from reference TRBV25-1 and TRBJ2-1, reads EADIYQTPRYLVIGTGKKITLECSQTMGHDKMYWYQQDPGMELHLIHYSYGVNSTEKGDLSSESTVSRIRTEHFPLTLESARPSHTSQYLCASSELGGAGTYNEQFFGPGTRLTVL.

This clonotype was detected only a few times. This rearrangement joins TRBV20-1 to TRBJ1-4; TRBD1 matches at 9 bases. The J segment lost 9 bases and the V segment lost 5 bases, leaving 7 bases of the junction unmatched. The germline V gene encodes CDR1 DFQATT and CDR2 SNEGSKA (reference sequence). The CDR3 has 13 residues. This chain's CDR3 is CSAQTGGGQKLFF. As DNA, the CDR3 is TGCAGTGCTCAAACAGGGGGCGGGCAAAAACTGTTTTTT.

This clonotype has a count of ten or more. One end of the junction is discordant with germline, which a read error may explain. This chain connects TRBV7-7 to TRBJ2-5; D possibly uses TRBD1 or TRBD2 (5 bases each). The CDR3 runs 13 residues. Germline CDR1 reads SSHAT; CDR2 reads FNYEAQ (reference sequence). The chain's CDR3 is CASSPYGGETQYF. CDR3 sequence (DNA): TGTGCTAGCAGCCCGTATGGGGGAGAGACCCAGTACTTC.

This clonotype has only a few counts. The gene calls are TRBV4-3 and TRBJ2-2; no firm D call. Germline-derived CDR1 and CDR2 are LGHNA and YSLEER. V was cut by 1 base and J by 4 bases, with 10 bases left in between. The CDR3 has 15 residues. The CDR3 DNA follows: TGCGCCAGCAGCCAAGTCCTGTCAGGCACCGGGGAGCTGTTTTTT. This sequence encodes CASSQVLSGTGELFF.

This clonotype showed up many times. This chain uses TRBV29-1 with TRBJ1-2; TRBD1 matches 7 bases. The V segment lost 0 bases and the J segment 2 bases; nucleotides outside the gene matches: 3. CDR3 size: 14 residues. Germline V lookup: CDR1 SQVTM, CDR2 ANQGSEA. This chain's CDR3 is CSVEDPGQNYGYTF. CDR3 DNA sequence: TGCAGCGTTGAAGACCCGGGACAGAACTATGGCTACACCTTC. Looking up the rest from reference TRBV29-1 and TRBJ1-2 gives the full variable domain: SAVISQKPSRDICQRGTSLTIQCQVDSQVTMMFWYRQQPGQSLTLIATANQGSEATYESGFVIDKFPISRPNLTFSTLTVSNMSPEDSSIYLCSVEDPGQNYGYTFGSGTRLTVV.

In nucleotides, the CDR3 is TGTGCCAGCAGCCAGACAGGATTTAGCAATCAGCCCCAGCATTTT. Its protein product is CASSQTGFSNQPQHF. The chain joins TRBV7-2 to TRBJ1-5; TRBD1 is a possible D gene (6 bases). Germline V gene data show CDR1 as SGHTA and CDR2 as FQGNSA. V lost 5 bases to trimming and J lost 0 bases, with 11 bases between them. This CDR3 region has 15 residues.

The chain combines TRBV20-1 with TRBJ2-3, with D maybe TRBD2 (6 bases). Germline values: CDR1 DFQATT, CDR2 SNEGSKA (reference sequence). Trimming removed 0 bases at V and 4 bases at J, with 11 bases between. The CDR3 totals 14 residues. The CDR3 reads CSARDPTRSDTQYF. The CDR3 bases are TGCAGTGCTAGAGATCCGACTAGGTCAGATACGCAGTATTTT.

V and J are TRBV5-5 and TRBJ1-5; D call uncertain. The V gene lost 0 bases and the J gene lost 0 bases, with 7 bases spanning the gap. Germline V gene sequence: CDR1 SGHKS, CDR2 YYEKEE (reference sequence). The CDR3 covers 15 residues. The CDR3 bases are TGTGCCAGCAGCTTGGCGGAATATAGCAATCAGCCCCAGCATTTT. Translated, it gives CASSLAEYSNQPQHF.

This clonotype was picked up a small number of times. The rearrangement links TRBV7-9 to TRBJ2-2; a weak D match, TRBD1 (6 bases). Trimming left V 4 bases short and J 0 bases short, with 9 bases between. CDR3 length equals 15 residues. Germline V CDR1 and CDR2: SEHNR, FQNEAQ (reference sequence). CDR3 in DNA: TGTGCCAGCAGCTACAGGGTCCCGAACACCGGGGAGCTGTTTTTT. This translates into CASSYRVPNTGELFF.